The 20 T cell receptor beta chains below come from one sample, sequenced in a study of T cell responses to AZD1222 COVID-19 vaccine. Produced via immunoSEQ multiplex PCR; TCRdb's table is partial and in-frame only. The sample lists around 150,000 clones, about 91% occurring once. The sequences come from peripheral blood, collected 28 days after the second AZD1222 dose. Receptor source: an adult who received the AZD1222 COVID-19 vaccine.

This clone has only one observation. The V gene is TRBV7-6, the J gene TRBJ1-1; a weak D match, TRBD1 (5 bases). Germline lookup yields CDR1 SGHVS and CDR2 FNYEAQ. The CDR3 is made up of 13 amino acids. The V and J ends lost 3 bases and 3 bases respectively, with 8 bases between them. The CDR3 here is CASSFARDTEAFF. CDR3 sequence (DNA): TGTGCCAGCAGCTTTGCCAGGGACACTGAAGCTTTCTTT.

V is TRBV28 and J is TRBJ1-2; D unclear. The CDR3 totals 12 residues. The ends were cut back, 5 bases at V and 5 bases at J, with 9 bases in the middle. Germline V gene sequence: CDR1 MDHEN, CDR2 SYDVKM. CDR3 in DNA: TGTGCCAGCAGTCTGACCCGATATGGCTACACCTTC. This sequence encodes CASSLTRYGYTF.

The CDR3 protein is CASSLRAGALYNEQFF. DNA for the CDR3: TGTGCCAGCAGCTTGCGGGCAGGTGCCCTCTACAATGAGCAGTTCTTC. This chain uses TRBV5-8 with TRBJ2-1; D ambiguous. The CDR3 covers 16 residues. Germline CDR1 is SGHTS and CDR2 is YDEGEE. With 1 base removed from V and 3 bases from J, the gap between germline ends came to 14 bases. The full variable domain, completed using reference TRBV5-8 and TRBJ2-1, is EAGVTQSPTHLIKTRGQQATLRCSPISGHTSVYWYQQALGLGLQFLLWYDEGEERNRGNFPPRFSGRQFPNYSSELNVNALELEDSALYLCASSLRAGALYNEQFFGPGTRLTVL.

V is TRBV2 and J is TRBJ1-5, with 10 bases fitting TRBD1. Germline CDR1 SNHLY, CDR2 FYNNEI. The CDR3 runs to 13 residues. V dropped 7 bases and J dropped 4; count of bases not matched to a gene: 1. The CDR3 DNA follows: TGTGCCAGCAAGGGACAGGGGAATCAGCCCCAGCATTTT. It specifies CASKGQGNQPQHF. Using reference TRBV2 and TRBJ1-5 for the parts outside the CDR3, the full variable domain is EPEVTQTPSHQVTQMGQEVILRCVPISNHLYFYWYRQILGQKVEFLVSFYNNEISEKSEIFDDQFSVERPDGSNFTLKIRSTKLEDSAMYFCASKGQGNQPQHFGDGTRLSIL.

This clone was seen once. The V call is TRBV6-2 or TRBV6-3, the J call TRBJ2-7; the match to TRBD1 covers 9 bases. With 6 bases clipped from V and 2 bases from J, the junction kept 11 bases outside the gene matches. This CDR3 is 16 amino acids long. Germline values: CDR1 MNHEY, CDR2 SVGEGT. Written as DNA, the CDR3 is TGTGCCAGCAGCAAGATAGGACAGGGGTCGACCTACGAGCAGTACTTC. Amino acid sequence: CASSKIGQGSTYEQYF.

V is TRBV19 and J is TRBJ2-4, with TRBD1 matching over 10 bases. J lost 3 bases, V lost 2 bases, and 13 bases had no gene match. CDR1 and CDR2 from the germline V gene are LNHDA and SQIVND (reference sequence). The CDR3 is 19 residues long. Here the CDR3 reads CASSIRLGQGTLGKNIQYF. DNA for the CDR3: TGTGCCAGTAGTATACGTTTGGGACAGGGGACGTTAGGCAAAAACATTCAGTACTTC.

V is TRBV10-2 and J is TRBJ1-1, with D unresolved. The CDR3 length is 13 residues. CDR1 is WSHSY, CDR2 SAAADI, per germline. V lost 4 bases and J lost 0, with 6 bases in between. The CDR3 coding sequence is TGCGCCAGCAGTGGAGGGCTGAACACTGAAGCTTTCTTT. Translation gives CASSGGLNTEAFF.

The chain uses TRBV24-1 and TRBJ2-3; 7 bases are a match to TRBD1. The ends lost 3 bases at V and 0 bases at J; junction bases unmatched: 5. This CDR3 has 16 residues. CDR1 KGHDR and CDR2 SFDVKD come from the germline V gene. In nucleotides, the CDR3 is TGTGCCACCAGTGATCGACAGGGAACTAGCACAGATACGCAGTATTTT. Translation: CATSDRQGTSTDTQYF.

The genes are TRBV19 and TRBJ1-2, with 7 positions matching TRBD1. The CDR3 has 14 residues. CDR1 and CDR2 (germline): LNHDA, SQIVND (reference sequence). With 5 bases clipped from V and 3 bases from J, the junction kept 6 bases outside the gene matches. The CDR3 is CASSLIDRDYGYTF. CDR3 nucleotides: TGTGCCAGTAGTCTCATTGACAGGGACTATGGCTACACCTTC.

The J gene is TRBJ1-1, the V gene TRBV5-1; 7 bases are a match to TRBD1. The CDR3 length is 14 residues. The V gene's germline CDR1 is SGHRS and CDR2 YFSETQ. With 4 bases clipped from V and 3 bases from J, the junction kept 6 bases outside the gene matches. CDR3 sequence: CASSPPDRDTEAFF. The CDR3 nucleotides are TGCGCCAGCAGCCCACCAGACAGGGACACTGAAGCTTTCTTT.

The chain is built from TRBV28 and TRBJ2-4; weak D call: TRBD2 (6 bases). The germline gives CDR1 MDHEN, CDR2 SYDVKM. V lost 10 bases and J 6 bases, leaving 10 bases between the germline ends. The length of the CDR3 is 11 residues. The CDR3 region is CATGAGNIQYF. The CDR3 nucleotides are TGTGCCACAGGAGCGGGAAACATTCAGTACTTC.

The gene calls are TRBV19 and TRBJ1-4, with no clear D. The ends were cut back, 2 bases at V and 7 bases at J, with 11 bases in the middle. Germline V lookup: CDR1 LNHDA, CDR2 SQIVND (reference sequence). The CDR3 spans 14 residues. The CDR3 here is CASSISLGGEKLFF. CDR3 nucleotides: TGTGCCAGTAGTATATCTTTGGGTGGTGAAAAACTGTTTTTT.

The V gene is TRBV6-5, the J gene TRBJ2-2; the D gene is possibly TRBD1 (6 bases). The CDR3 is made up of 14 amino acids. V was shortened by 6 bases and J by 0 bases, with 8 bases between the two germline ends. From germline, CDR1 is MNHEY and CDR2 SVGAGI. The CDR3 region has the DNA TGTGCCAGCAGAAGACAGGCGAACACCGGGGAGCTGTTTTTT. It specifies CASRRQANTGELFF.

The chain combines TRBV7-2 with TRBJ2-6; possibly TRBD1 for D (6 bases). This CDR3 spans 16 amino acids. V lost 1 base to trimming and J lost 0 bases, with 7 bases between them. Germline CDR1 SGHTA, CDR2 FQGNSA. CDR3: CASSLGTASGANVLTF. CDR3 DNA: TGTGCCAGCAGCTTAGGGACAGCCTCTGGGGCCAACGTCCTGACTTTC.

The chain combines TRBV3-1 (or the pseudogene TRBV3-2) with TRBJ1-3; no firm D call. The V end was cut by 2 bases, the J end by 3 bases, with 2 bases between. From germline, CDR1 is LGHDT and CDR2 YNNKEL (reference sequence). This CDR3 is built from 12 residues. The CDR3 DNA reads TGTGCCAGCAGCCAACGTGGAAACACCATATATTTT. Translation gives CASSQRGNTIYF.

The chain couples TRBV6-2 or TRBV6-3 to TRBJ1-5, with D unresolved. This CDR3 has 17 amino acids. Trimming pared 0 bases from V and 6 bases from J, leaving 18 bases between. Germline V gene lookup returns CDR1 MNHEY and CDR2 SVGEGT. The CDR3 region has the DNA TGTGCCAGCAGTTACTCCACCGGGCCCACCCGGGGTCAGCCCCAGCATTTT. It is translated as CASSYSTGPTRGQPQHF.

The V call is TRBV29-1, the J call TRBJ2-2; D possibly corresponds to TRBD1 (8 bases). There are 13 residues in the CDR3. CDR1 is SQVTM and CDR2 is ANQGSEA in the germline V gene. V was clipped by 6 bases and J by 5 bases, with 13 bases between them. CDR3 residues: CSVDRGGTGELFF. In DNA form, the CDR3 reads TGCAGCGTCGACAGGGGAGGGACCGGGGAGCTGTTTTTT.

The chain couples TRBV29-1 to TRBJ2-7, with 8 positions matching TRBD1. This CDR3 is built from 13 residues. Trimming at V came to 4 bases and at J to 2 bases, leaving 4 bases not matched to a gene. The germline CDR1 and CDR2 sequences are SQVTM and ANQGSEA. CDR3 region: CSVAPQGAYEQYF. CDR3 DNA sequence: TGCAGCGTTGCCCCACAGGGGGCCTACGAGCAGTACTTC.

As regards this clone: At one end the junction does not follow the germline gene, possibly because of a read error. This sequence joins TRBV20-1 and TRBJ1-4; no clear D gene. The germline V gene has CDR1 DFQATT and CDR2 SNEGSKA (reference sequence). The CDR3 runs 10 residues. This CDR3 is CSAKDEKLFF. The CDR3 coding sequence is TGCAGTGCTAAGGATGAAAAGCTGTTTTTT.

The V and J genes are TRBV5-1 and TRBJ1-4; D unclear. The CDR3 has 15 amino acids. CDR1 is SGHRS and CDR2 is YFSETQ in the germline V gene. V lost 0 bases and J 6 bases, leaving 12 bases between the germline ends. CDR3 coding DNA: TGCGCCAGCAGCTTGGGAGGGTGGATAGATGAAAAACTGTTTTTT. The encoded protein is CASSLGGWIDEKLFF.